This T cell receptor (beta chain) originates from a study of blood T cell repertoires in COVID-19. The wider study: Samples representing acute and convalescent COVID-19 were sourced from the United States, Italy and Spain. T cells, B-cell-depleted T cells, or PBMCs supplied cDNA or gDNA.

Trimming removed 4 bases from V and 1 base from J, with 8 bases in between. CDR1 MGHRA and CDR2 YSYEKL come from the germline V gene. There are 13 residues in the CDR3. Authors' processing steps: Amplification from reference gene primers served as the basis for estimated nucleated cell counts. Sequencing was performed with immunoSEQ multiplex PCR; in TCRdb, only in-frame clones are kept and a portion is missing. That table furnishes V, J and clone size, whereas the DNA furnished D and trimming. Of 70,000 to 90,000 clones listed, around 79% were seen once; the top ten hold nearly 25%. Sequencing input: peripheral blood. This clonotype originated in a human donor in a cohort sampled during active COVID-19. The V call is TRBV4-1, the J call TRBJ2-7, with D unclear. This chain's CDR3 is CASSLGVSYEQYF. In DNA form, the CDR3 reads TGCGCCAGCAGCCTAGGAGTTTCCTACGAGCAGTACTTC.